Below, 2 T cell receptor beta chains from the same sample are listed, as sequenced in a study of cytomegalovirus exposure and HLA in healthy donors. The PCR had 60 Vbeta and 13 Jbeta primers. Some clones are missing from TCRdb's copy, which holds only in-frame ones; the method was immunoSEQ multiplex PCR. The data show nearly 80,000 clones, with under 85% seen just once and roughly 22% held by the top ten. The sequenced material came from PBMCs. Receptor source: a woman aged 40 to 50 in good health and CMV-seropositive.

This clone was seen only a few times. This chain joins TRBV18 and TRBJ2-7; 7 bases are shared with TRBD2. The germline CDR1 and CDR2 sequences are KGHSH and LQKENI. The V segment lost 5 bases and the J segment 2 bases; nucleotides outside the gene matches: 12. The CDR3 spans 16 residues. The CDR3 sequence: CASSSLSGQPAYEQYF. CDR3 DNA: TGTGCCAGCTCATCCCTTAGCGGGCAACCCGCCTACGAGCAGTACTTC.

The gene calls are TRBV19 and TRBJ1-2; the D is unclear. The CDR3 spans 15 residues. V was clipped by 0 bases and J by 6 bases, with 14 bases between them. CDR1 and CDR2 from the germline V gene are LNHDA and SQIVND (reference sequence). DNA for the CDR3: TGTGCCAGTAGTATAGAGACGCGGGGTCGGCATGGCTACACCTTC. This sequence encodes CASSIETRGRHGYTF. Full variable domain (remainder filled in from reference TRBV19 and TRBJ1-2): DGGITQSPKYLFRKEGQNVTLSCEQNLNHDAMYWYRQDPGQGLRLIYYSQIVNDFQKGDIAEGYSVSREKKESFPLTVTSAQKNPTAFYLCASSIETRGRHGYTFGSGTRLTVV.